The 13 T cell receptor gamma chains in this list originate from one sample, sequenced in a study of Vδ1+ human thymocytes. Their recognized antigens are unknown. Study outcomes and limitations: Highly polyclonal TRG and TRD repertoires with Gaussian CDR3 length distributions appeared in thymus.

The template was reverse-transcribed extracted RNA. The CDR3 regions were amplified by multiplex PCR from V-gene primers to a constant-region primer. TCRdb reran clone calling via CATT on the multiplex PCR reads. The data contain some 37,000 gamma-chain clones, around 20% of them singletons. Input material: Vdelta1+ gamma-delta thymocytes from the thymus. Subset denoted: FACS-sorted CD3+ TCRalphabeta- TCRVdelta1+ TCRVdelta2- thymocytes. The receptors come from a girl under two years old who had congenital heart surgery.

The sample holds a few counts of this clone. This chain links TRGV3 with TRGJ1 or TRGJ2. The V segment lost 0 bases and the J segment 11 bases; nucleotides outside the gene matches: 7. The CDR3 runs 12 residues. Germline CDR1 and CDR2: VTNTFY and YDVSTARD (reference sequence). CDR3 in amino acids: CATWDRRDEKLF. CDR3 coding DNA: TGTGCCACCTGGGACAGGCGAGATGAGAAACTCTTT.

This chain joins TRGV2 and TRGJP2. CDR1 is EGSNGY, CDR2 YDSYNSKV, per germline. CDR3 length: 14 residues. J gave up 0 bases and V 7 bases, and 5 bases lay outside the gene matches. CDR3 sequence (DNA): TGTGCCACCTGCCGATATAGTAGTGATTGGATCAAGACGTTT. This sequence encodes CATCRYSSDWIKTF.

The rearrangement links TRGV8 to TRGJ1 or TRGJ2. The CDR3 has 14 residues. V shed 6 bases and J 4 bases; nucleotides not matched to a gene: 12. CDR1 is VENAVY, CDR2 YDSYNSRV, per germline. CDR3 DNA sequence: TGTGCCACCTGGCCTCACCCGGGGTATTATAAGAAACTCTTT. Translated, it gives CATWPHPGYYKKLF.

In regard to this clone: With a much larger clone just one base away, this may be a read error. The rearrangement joins TRGV9 to TRGJ1 or TRGJ2. J was trimmed by 12 bases and V by 0 bases; bases with no gene match: 5. The CDR3 covers 11 residues. Germline assignment: CDR1 GITISATS and CDR2 ISYDGTV (reference sequence). The DNA of the CDR3 is TGTGCCTTGTGGGAGGTGCGGGCGAAACTCTTT. Amino acid sequence: CALWEVRAKLF.

V is TRGV2 and J is TRGJ1 or TRGJ2. Looked up from germline, CDR1 is EGSNGY and CDR2 is YDSYNSKV. After removal of 0 bases from V and 8 bases from J, the junction contained 7 bases not matched to a gene. The CDR3 is 13 amino acids. This chain's CDR3 is CATWDGQDDKKLF. The CDR3, as DNA: TGTGCCACCTGGGACGGGCAGGACGATAAGAAACTCTTT.

Comments on this clone: Other DNA sequences in the same sample also yield this CDR3. The chain combines TRGV4 with TRGJP2. V trimming: 0 bases; J trimming: 12 bases; junction bases outside the gene matches: 4. The CDR3 sequence is 12 residues long. In germline, CDR1 is EGSTGY, CDR2 YDSYTSSV. CDR3 coding DNA: TGTGCCACCTGGGATGGGCGGGGGATCAAGACGTTT. Protein sequence: CATWDGRGIKTF.

Note on this clone: At the DNA level, this CDR3 is encoded by other sequences in the same sample as well. The chain has TRGV2 and TRGJ1 or TRGJ2. J gave up 6 bases and V 4 bases, and 12 bases lay outside the gene matches. In germline, CDR1 is EGSNGY, CDR2 YDSYNSKV. The CDR3 covers 14 residues. CDR3 region: CATWDGPSGYKKLF. The CDR3 nucleotides read TGTGCCACCTGGGATGGGCCCTCAGGTTATAAGAAACTCTTT.

In regard to this clone: Different DNA sequences within this sample yield the same CDR3. V gene TRGV2 combines with J gene TRGJ1 or TRGJ2. Per germline, CDR1 EGSNGY and CDR2 YDSYNSKV. With 0 bases clipped from V and 6 bases from J, the junction kept 8 bases outside the gene matches. The CDR3 covers 14 residues. The CDR3 sequence is CATWDGPSGYKKLF. The CDR3 nucleotides read TGTGCCACCTGGGACGGGCCCAGTGGTTATAAGAAACTCTTT.

This clone showed up just a few times. V gene TRGV2 combines with J gene TRGJP2. There are 15 residues in the CDR3. V was pared by 6 bases and J by 0 bases, with 7 bases of the junction left unmatched. Germline CDR1 EGSNGY, CDR2 YDSYNSKV. The CDR3 spells CATWPAYSSDWIKTF. In nucleotides, the CDR3 is TGTGCCACCTGGCCTGCATATAGTAGTGATTGGATCAAGACGTTT.

The V call is TRGV2, the J call TRGJ1 or TRGJ2. V lost 0 bases, J lost 7 bases, and 12 bases stayed unmatched. The CDR3 consists of 15 residues. The germline CDR1 and CDR2 sequences are EGSNGY and YDSYNSKV. The CDR3 DNA reads TGTGCCACCTGGGACGGGCCTAAGGAGTGGTATAAGAAACTCTTT. Translated: CATWDGPKEWYKKLF.

This clone came up a few times. A much larger clone sits a single nucleotide away, making a read error possible. In the same sample, other DNA sequences code for this CDR3. The V gene is TRGV3, the J gene TRGJ1 or TRGJ2. The CDR3 is made up of 12 amino acids. Looked up from germline, CDR1 is VTNTFY and CDR2 is YDVSTARD (reference sequence). The CDR3 spells CATWDRLYKKLF. In DNA form, the CDR3 reads TGCGCCACCTGGGACAGGCTTTATAAGAAACTCTTT.

The sample holds a few counts of this clone. The sample contains more than one DNA sequence encoding this CDR3. The chain couples TRGV4 to TRGJP2. Trimming took 2 bases from V and 8 from J; bases not matched to a gene: 5. The length of the CDR3 is 13 residues. CDR1 and CDR2 from the germline V gene are EGSTGY and YDSYTSSV. In DNA, the CDR3 is TGTGCCACCTGGGATGTAGGGGATTGGATCAAGACGTTT. It specifies CATWDVGDWIKTF.

With respect to this clone: A much bigger clone sits one base away, suggesting this may be a read error. This CDR3 is also generated by other DNA sequences in the sample. V gene TRGV4 combines with J gene TRGJ1 or TRGJ2. This CDR3 is built from 12 residues. CDR1 and CDR2 from the germline V gene are EGSTGY and YDSYTSSV. With V trimmed by 0 bases and J by 7 bases, 3 bases remained unmatched. CDR3 bases: TGTGCCACCTGGGATGGGCCGTATAAGAAACTCTTT. Translated: CATWDGPYKKLF.